The 22 T cell receptor beta chains below all came from one sample that was sequenced in a study of early T cells in non-severe SARS-CoV-2 infection. TCRdb re-analysed the 5' RACE reads in MiXCR, keeping a single row per CDR3 protein. The profile covers 35,000 to 45,000 distinct CDR3 sequences, with roughly 6.8% appearing a single time and around a quarter taken by the ten largest. The sample consisted of whole blood, taken at baseline. These receptor sequences come from an adult who was a healthcare worker with PCR-confirmed SARS-CoV-2 infection or an uninfected control (not recorded which).

This clonotype was detected ten times or more. The genes are TRBV11-2 and TRBJ2-2, with TRBD2 matching over 7 bases. V shed 6 bases, J shed 3 bases, and the junction held 4 bases outside the gene matches. Germline values: CDR1 SGHAT, CDR2 FQNNGV. The CDR3 is 14 residues long. CDR3 DNA: TGTGCCAGCAGGGGGAGGGCCGACACCGGGGAGCTGTTTTTT. Its protein product is CASRGRADTGELFF. Full variable domain (rest looked up from reference TRBV11-2 and TRBJ2-2): EAGVAQSPRYKIIEKRQSVAFWCNPISGHATLYWYQQILGQGPKLLIQFQNNGVVDDSQLPKDRFSAERLKGVDSTLKIQPAKLEDSAVYLCASRGRADTGELFFGEGSRLTVL.

The sample holds many counts of this clonotype. The chain links TRBV30 to TRBJ1-1; D unclear. The CDR3 runs 12 residues. Germline CDR1 reads GTSNPN; CDR2 reads SVGIG (reference sequence). Trimming cost V 0 bases and J 3 bases, with 5 bases left between them. The CDR3 DNA is TGTGCCTGGAGTGTACCGGACACTGAAGCTTTCTTT. Translated: CAWSVPDTEAFF.

In its sample, this clonotype was seen many times. J is TRBJ2-1 and V is TRBV9, with TRBD1 identical over 7 bases. The CDR3 totals 14 residues. The trim removed 4 bases at V and 3 bases at J, leaving 4 bases unmatched. Per germline, CDR1 SGDLS and CDR2 YYNGEE. In DNA form, the CDR3 reads TGTGCCAGCAGCCCGGGACAGCGCTACAATGAGCAGTTCTTC. The encoded protein is CASSPGQRYNEQFF.

Relative to its sample, this clonotype is medium-sized (0.01 to 0.1%). This chain links TRBV12-3 or TRBV12-4 with TRBJ1-2; unclear D gene. This CDR3 has 18 residues. Trimming took off 1 base at V and 3 bases at J, with 21 bases between the two ends. The CDR3 region has the DNA TGTGCCAGCAGTTTAGGCCTGAGAGGTGTCAGTAACGACTATGGCTACACCTTC. Translation gives CASSLGLRGVSNDYGYTF.

This clonotype was seen more than once but under ten times. The chain couples TRBV21-1 to TRBJ2-4; the listed D gene, TRBD1, was not tested against the DNA. TRBV21-1 is noted as a pseudogene. The CDR3 runs 14 residues. The CDR3 DNA follows: TGTGCCAGCACCACCGGGGTACGGAAAAACATTCAGTACTTC. Protein sequence: CASTTGVRKNIQYF.

CDR3: CASRMDRADTDTQYF. CDR3 nucleotide sequence: TGTGCCAGCAGGATGGACAGGGCAGACACAGATACGCAGTATTTT. The chain uses TRBV6-1 and TRBJ2-3; TRBD1 agrees at 8 bases. Germline lookup yields CDR1 MNHNS and CDR2 SASEGT. The CDR3 extends over 15 amino acids. Trimming removed 6 bases from V and 2 bases from J; junction bases left unmatched: 7.

This clonotype has at least ten counts. The V call is TRBV10-3, the J call TRBJ2-7; TRBD2 matches at 8 bases. V trimming: 4 bases; J trimming: 4 bases; junction bases outside the gene matches: 6. CDR3 size: 14 residues. In germline, CDR1 is ENHRY, CDR2 SYGVKD. The CDR3 DNA reads as TGTGCCATCAGTGCGGGGGGGCGTGGGTACGAGCAGTACTTC. Its protein is CAISAGGRGYEQYF.

The genes are TRBV3-1 and TRBJ2-1, with D tentatively TRBD1 or TRBD2 (6 bases each). The CDR3 totals 17 residues. CDR1 and CDR2 from the germline V gene are LGHDT and YNNKEL (reference sequence). V lost 1 base to trimming and J lost 3 bases, with 16 bases between them. CDR3 nucleotide sequence: TGTGCCAGCAGCCAAGCGACTAGGGGGAGCCTCTACAATGAGCAGTTCTTC. This codes for CASSQATRGSLYNEQFF.

In this sample, this clonotype turned up many times. V usage is TRBV5-1 and J usage is TRBJ2-1, with a tentative D call TRBD2 (5 bases). Trimming left V 4 bases short and J 13 bases short, with 12 bases between. Germline V gene data show CDR1 as SGHRS and CDR2 as YFSETQ. The CDR3 runs 11 residues. CDR3 bases: TGCGCCAGCAGCCTCCCGGGATCTCAGTTCTTC. It translates to CASSLPGSQFF.

This clonotype was counted many times. The chain is built from TRBV6-5 and TRBJ2-3; 12 bases fit TRBD2. The CDR3 contains 16 residues. In germline, CDR1 is MNHEY, CDR2 SVGAGI. V trimming: 2 bases; J trimming: 4 bases; junction bases outside the gene matches: 4. The CDR3: CASSYRLAGGADTQYF. The CDR3 DNA reads TGTGCCAGCAGTTACAGGCTAGCGGGAGGGGCAGATACGCAGTATTTT.

This clonotype was counted a few times. The chain links TRBV18 to TRBJ2-7, with a tentative D call TRBD2 (5 bases). Trimming left V 4 bases short and J 4 bases short, with 11 bases between. CDR3 length equals 13 residues. Germline assignment: CDR1 KGHSH and CDR2 LQKENI. DNA of the CDR3: TGTGCCAGCTCACTGGGGAGTAAATACGAGCAGTACTTC. Amino acids: CASSLGSKYEQYF.

This clonotype was seen only a few times. The V call is TRBV12-3 or TRBV12-4, the J call TRBJ2-2; 8 bases line up with TRBD1. V trimming: 6 bases; J trimming: 6 bases; junction bases outside the gene matches: 6. This CDR3 comprises 14 residues. DNA for the CDR3: TGTGCCAGCAGCCAGGGGGCGGTTCCCGGGGAGCTGTTTTTT. This codes for CASSQGAVPGELFF.

Details on this clonotype: This may stem from a read error, because a much larger clone lies one nucleotide away. This sequence joins TRBV19 and TRBJ2-1; the D gene is possibly TRBD1 (5 bases). V lost 3 bases and J 8 bases, leaving 11 bases between the germline ends. There are 13 residues in the CDR3. Germline CDR1 LNHDA, CDR2 SQIVND (reference sequence). In DNA, the CDR3 is TGTGCCAGTAGTATGGTAGGGGTCGATGAGCAGTTCTTC. Translated: CASSMVGVDEQFF.

This clonotype was recorded at least ten times. The chain links TRBV30 to TRBJ2-2; D is possibly TRBD1 (5 bases). The CDR3 length is 15 residues. V was cut by 0 bases and J by 5 bases, with 13 bases left in between. Germline V CDR1 and CDR2: GTSNPN, SVGIG (reference sequence). The CDR3 DNA is TGTGCCTGGAGTGTACCGAGACGGACAACCGGGGAGCTGTTTTTT. The encoded protein is CAWSVPRRTTGELFF.

This clonotype was seen ten or more times. The genes are TRBV7-8 and TRBJ1-1; TRBD1 aligns across 8 bases. Germline loops: CDR1 SGHVS, CDR2 FQNEAQ. The CDR3 has 14 residues. V was clipped by 5 bases and J by 0 bases; unmatched bases: 2. The CDR3 nucleotides read TGTGCCAGCAGCCCAGGGGGCGTGAACACTGAAGCTTTCTTT. Amino acids: CASSPGGVNTEAFF.

The sample holds many counts of this clonotype. The chain is built from TRBV29-1 and TRBJ1-1; D perhaps matches TRBD1 (5 bases). V shed 7 bases and J shed 6 bases, with 12 bases lying between them. CDR1 and CDR2 from the germline V gene are SQVTM and ANQGSEA. The length of the CDR3 is 11 residues. CDR3 in DNA: TGCAGCGCACGGGGGGTGGCTGAAGCTTTCTTT. Protein sequence: CSARGVAEAFF.

This clonotype was seen a handful of times. This chain joins TRBV24-1 and TRBJ2-3; the D is unclear. CDR3 length: 11 residues. Germline CDR1 KGHDR, CDR2 SFDVKD. V lost 6 bases, J lost 2 bases, and 2 bases lay in between. This CDR3 is CATSNTDTQYF. As DNA, the CDR3 is TGTGCCACCAGTAACACAGATACGCAGTATTTT.

This chain joins TRBV18 and TRBJ1-1; D ambiguous. Germline V gene data show CDR1 as KGHSH and CDR2 as LQKENI. The CDR3 sequence is 13 residues long. With 3 bases removed from V and 1 base from J, the gap between germline ends came to 6 bases. CDR3 loop: CASSPGGNTEAFF. For the CDR3, the DNA is TGTGCCAGCTCACCGGGAGGGAACACTGAAGCTTTCTTT.

At least ten counts were recorded for this clonotype. This chain links TRBV7-8 with TRBJ1-2; 9 positions agree with TRBD1. V gave up 3 bases and J gave up 6 bases; unmatched junction bases: 2. Germline V gene lookup returns CDR1 SGHVS and CDR2 FQNEAQ. The CDR3 sequence is 13 residues long. The CDR3 protein is CASSLGTGNGYTF. For the CDR3, the DNA is TGTGCCAGCAGCTTGGGGACAGGGAATGGCTACACCTTC.

This clonotype has just a few counts. The V and J genes are TRBV7-9 and TRBJ1-1, with D perhaps TRBD1 (5 bases). This CDR3 comprises 15 residues. V shed 5 bases and J shed 0 bases, with 13 bases lying between them. Germline loops: CDR1 SEHNR, CDR2 FQNEAQ (reference sequence). The CDR3 spells CASSLGLSLNTEAFF. As DNA, the CDR3 is TGTGCCAGCAGCCTGGGACTGAGCTTGAACACTGAAGCTTTCTTT.

The J gene is TRBJ2-7, the V gene TRBV5-4; 9 bases align to TRBD1. In germline, CDR1 is SGHNT, CDR2 YYREEE (reference sequence). The CDR3 is 14 residues long. J was trimmed by 2 bases and V by 2 bases; bases with no gene match: 2. CDR3 in amino acids: CASSFGTGPYEQYF. The CDR3 bases are TGTGCCAGCAGCTTTGGGACAGGGCCCTACGAGCAGTACTTC.

The chain employs TRBV29-1 and TRBJ2-1; tentatively, D is TRBD1 (5 bases). The ends were cut back, 7 bases at V and 8 bases at J, with 15 bases in the middle. Germline V gives CDR1 SQVTM, CDR2 ANQGSEA. The CDR3 runs to 12 residues. The CDR3 DNA is TGCAGCGCATCAACAGGAGTCCATGAGCAGTTCTTC. This translates into CSASTGVHEQFF.